The 9 T cell receptor beta chains given below trace back to one sample, sequenced in a study of identical twins. In TCRdb, the 5' RACE reads were re-called with MiXCR into one record per CDR3 protein. The sample consists of hundreds of thousands of distinct CDR3 sequences, more than 9% of them appearing once. This sample also appeared in a second study, on yellow fever vaccine responses in identical twins.

The sample was PBMCs. Receptor source: a woman aged 18-29 years in good health.

The chain is built from TRBV6-5 and TRBJ2-7; tentatively, D is TRBD1 or TRBD2 (5 bases each). In germline, CDR1 is MNHEY, CDR2 SVGAGI. The CDR3 contains 15 residues. Trimming removed 0 bases from V and 4 bases from J, with 13 bases in between. This CDR3 reads CASSYSDGGYYEQYF. DNA for the CDR3: TGTGCCAGCAGTTACTCGGATGGGGGATATTACGAGCAGTACTTC.

The V call is TRBV7-3, the J call TRBJ2-7; D is possibly TRBD2 (6 bases). CDR3 length: 13 amino acids. Germline V gene lookup returns CDR1 SGHTA and CDR2 FQGTGA. V was pared by 4 bases and J by 5 bases, with 12 bases between. CDR3: CASSSRLGHEQYF. CDR3 bases: TGTGCCAGCAGCTCAAGACTAGGGCACGAGCAGTACTTC.

This clonotype was recorded many times. The chain joins TRBV20-1 to TRBJ2-3, with 12 bases fitting TRBD2. The CDR3 covers 14 residues. V was pared by 6 bases and J by 6 bases, with 7 bases of the junction left unmatched. CDR1 is DFQATT and CDR2 is SNEGSKA in the germline V gene (reference sequence). CDR3 DNA sequence: TGCAGTGCCCCTAGCGGGGGGGCTTTGGATACGCAGTATTTT. This translates into CSAPSGGALDTQYF.

The chain joins TRBV5-1 to TRBJ2-5; no definite D call. V lost 4 bases to trimming and J lost 1 base, with 8 bases between them. Germline V gene sequence: CDR1 SGHRS, CDR2 YFSETQ. The length of the CDR3 is 13 residues. Here the CDR3 reads CASSNWGQETQYF. The CDR3 DNA sequence: TGCGCCAGCAGCAATTGGGGCCAAGAGACCCAGTACTTC.

This clonotype was seen only a few times. For the CDR3, the DNA is TGCGCCAGCAGACCCGGGACTATCCCTTCCTACGAGCAGTACGTC. Residues: CASRPGTIPSYEQYV. V gene TRBV5-1 combines with J gene TRBJ2-7, with TRBD2 identical over 7 bases. The ends lost 5 bases at V and 1 base at J; junction bases unmatched: 9. CDR3 length: 15 residues. Germline lookup yields CDR1 SGHRS and CDR2 YFSETQ.

The chain carries TRBV2 and TRBJ2-1; 12 nucleotides align to TRBD2. V gave up 4 bases and J gave up 9 bases; unmatched junction bases: 7. The CDR3 is made up of 15 amino acids. The germline V gene encodes CDR1 SNHLY and CDR2 FYNNEI. The CDR3 spells CASSGLAGVQSEQFF. In nucleotides, the CDR3 is TGTGCCAGCAGTGGACTAGCGGGAGTACAATCTGAGCAGTTCTTC.

This clonotype showed up just a few times. The rearrangement joins TRBV29-1 to TRBJ1-5; 10 bases map to TRBD1. The CDR3 spans 13 residues. Per germline, CDR1 SQVTM and CDR2 ANQGSEA. Losses at the gene ends were 3 bases for V and 7 bases for J; bases not matched to a gene: 3. The CDR3 loop is CSVELDRGQPQHF. The DNA of the CDR3 is TGCAGCGTTGAGTTGGACAGGGGGCAGCCCCAGCATTTT.

This clonotype was seen a few times. The rearrangement links TRBV10-3 to TRBJ1-2, with a tentative D call TRBD1 (6 bases). This CDR3 is 13 amino acids long. Germline V gene lookup returns CDR1 ENHRY and CDR2 SYGVKD. The V and J ends lost 8 bases and 3 bases respectively, with 13 bases between them. CDR3 in amino acids: CAISGGQYYGYTF. CDR3 sequence (DNA): TGTGCCATCTCGGGGGGCCAATACTATGGCTACACCTTC.

This clonotype was detected only a few times. V and J are TRBV25-1 and TRBJ2-2, with D hard to call. From germline, CDR1 is MGHDK and CDR2 SYGVNS. V was pared by 2 bases and J by 5 bases, with 6 bases between. The CDR3 runs to 13 residues. The CDR3 region is CASSEQLTGELFF. In nucleotides, the CDR3 is TGTGCCAGCAGTGAACAGCTTACCGGGGAGCTGTTTTTT.